The T cell receptor beta chain described here comes from a study of blood T cell repertoires in COVID-19 (dated by TCRdb to about 2020). About the study as a whole: Samples covering the acute and convalescent phases of COVID-19 were provided by collaborators in the United States, Italy and Spain. The dataset comprised deeply sampled blood TCRbeta repertoires from subjects exposed to, actively infected with, or recovered from COVID-19. The prospective study material was composed of cDNA or gDNA derived from T cells, B-cell-depleted T cells, or PBMCs. HLA class I and class II types, where available, came from metadata supplied by the sample provider rather than from assay-based typing. The sample metadata nearly always contained a de-identified subject ID, COVID-19 status, age in years and sex. The repertoires were released in a freely available public database intended as a resource for research on the immune response to SARS-CoV-2. Samples came from the ongoing ImmuneRACE study (first 160 participants) plus 1,254 subjects from 6 global collaborators. Beyond this particular receptor, the publication reports: How much clinical and demographic metadata was included differed by source and by participant, and the metadata was provided uncurated.

Whole blood was collected in K2EDTA tubes by collaborating institutions according to the institutions' own protocols. Collaborator samples were shipped for TCRbeta analysis as frozen whole blood, isolated PBMCs, or DNA extracted from either sample type. To note about this clone: Its antigen is currently not known. Base qualities are not at hand, and no much larger clone is one base apart.

CDR3 length: 14 amino acids, cysteine to valine. CDR3 DNA only is kept here, 42 bases in frame from base 1. V and J are trimmed by 5 bases and 6 bases, and the gene matches miss 6 bases of the junction. In the germline V gene (reference sequence), CDR1 corresponds to MNHNY and CDR2 to SVGAGI. The immunoSEQ Assay, a bias-controlled multiplex PCR, was used to amplify TCRbeta CDR3 regions from genomic DNA. The source study handled its data this way. The number of nucleated cells in each sample was estimated from the amplification of reference gene primers within the assay. To quantify the absolute abundance of each unique TCRbeta CDR3 rearrangement, sequence reads were collapsed and filtered. For each sample, productive Simpson clonality was calculated by taking the square root of Simpson's diversity index across productive rearrangements. As stored in TCRdb, this immuneACCESS dataset retains in-frame rearrangements with V and J assigned. A fraction of the clones does not appear; measured against another copy, unresolved V genes explain less than half of the discrepancy, and the remainder lacks a known reason. Clone size and the V and J calls come from that table; the DNA yielded D and trimming. The sample contains approximately 100,000 clones, approximately 88% of them found a single time. The top ten clonotypes cover under 7.5% of the sample.

This receptor was identified in a woman aged 60 to 75 with acute or convalescent COVID-19. The chain was built from TRBV6-6 and TRBJ2-7, and 11 bases in between align with TRBD2. Source material: peripheral blood. The CDR3 loop reads CASSLAGGVGEQYV. The DNA sequence is given as TGTGCCAGCAGTCTAGCGGGAGGCGTCGGCGAGCAGTACGTC.